The source of this T cell receptor beta chain is a study of blood T cell repertoires in COVID-19. Background on the study: Acute and convalescent COVID-19 specimens originated in the United States, Italy and Spain. T cells, B-cell-depleted T cells, or PBMCs supplied cDNA or gDNA.

In the authors' workflow: Nucleated cell counts were estimated from reference gene primer amplification. Assay used: immunoSEQ multiplex PCR; TCRdb lists only in-frame clones, some missing. V and J calls and clone size follow that table, whereas D and trimming were derived from the DNA. The table lists about 210,000 clones, 92% of them singletons. In germline, CDR1 is SQVTM, CDR2 ANQGSEA. With 8 bases clipped from V and 9 bases from J, the junction kept 10 bases outside the gene matches. The CDR3 contains 13 residues. V gene TRBV29-1 combines with J gene TRBJ2-1; 10 positions agree with TRBD2. This receptor was obtained from a man aged 25-45 years with acute or convalescent COVID-19. Sequenced: peripheral blood. The CDR3 protein is CSSKSGGAGEQFF. The CDR3, as DNA: TGCAGCAGTAAAAGCGGGGGGGCTGGTGAGCAGTTCTTC.